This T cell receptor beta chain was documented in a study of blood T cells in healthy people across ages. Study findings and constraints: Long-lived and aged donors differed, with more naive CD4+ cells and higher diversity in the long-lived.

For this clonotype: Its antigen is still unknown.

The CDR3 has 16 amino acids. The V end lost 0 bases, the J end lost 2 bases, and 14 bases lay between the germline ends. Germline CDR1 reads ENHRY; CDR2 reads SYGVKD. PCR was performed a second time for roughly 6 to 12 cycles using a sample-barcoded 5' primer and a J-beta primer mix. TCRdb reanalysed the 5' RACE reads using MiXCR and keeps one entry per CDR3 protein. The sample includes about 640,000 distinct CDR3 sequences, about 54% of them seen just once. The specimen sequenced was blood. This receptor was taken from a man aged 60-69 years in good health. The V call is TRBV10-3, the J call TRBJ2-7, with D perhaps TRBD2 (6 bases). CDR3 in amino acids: CAISESWTTPPYEQYF. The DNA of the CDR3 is TGTGCCATCAGTGAGTCCTGGACTACCCCACCCTACGAGCAGTACTTC.